This T cell receptor beta chain appears in the sequencing data of a study of T cells in Graves' hyperthyroidism and ophthalmopathy. Looking at the study overall: Initial diagnosis, before any treatment, was when peripheral blood was collected.

Regions amplified from RNA transcripts were the TCR beta CDR3 regions. The primer set for the first-round RT-PCR of the TCR CDR3 was HTBI. From the multiplex PCR reads, TCRdb called clonotypes with MiXCR, one entry per CDR3 protein. The repertoire holds around 700,000 distinct CDR3 sequences, with roughly 32% as singletons. Graves' hyperthyroidism showing no ophthalmopathy progression within 18 months was considered stable. Clinical symptoms, serum thyroxine, TRAb, thyroid ultrasound and orbital computed tomography informed diagnoses. This clonotype was counted many times. Its antigen remains unidentified. One end of the junction varies from germline; a read error may be responsible. Study-level results: A model using 13 V-J features told ophthalmopathy apart from stable hyperthyroidism.

The material sequenced was blood. This TCR was recovered from a woman between 35 and 50 years old with Graves' hyperthyroidism.

The CDR3 DNA reads TGTGCCAGCAGTTTAGATGGACCTCCCGGGCCGTATGGCTACACCTTC. Its translation is CASSLDGPPGPYGYTF. The genes are TRBV7-8 and TRBJ1-2, with no clear D. CDR1 and CDR2 (germline): SGHVS, FQNEAQ. The CDR3 contains 16 residues.